This T cell receptor beta chain originates from a study of post-analysis software for immune sequencing data. Study-wide points: Four to six TRBV segments were more frequent in patients than controls; TRBV5-6, TRBV5-1 and TRBV20-1 belonged to this group.

V shed 2 bases, J shed 8 bases, and the junction held 13 bases outside the gene matches. This CDR3 has 17 residues. CDR1 is MDHEN, CDR2 SYDVKM, per germline. In regard to this clonotype: What it recognizes is unknown. Because it lacks the conserved phenylalanine or tryptophan at the end, this CDR3 is likely a read error.

Carried by the TCR beta cDNA libraries were unique molecular identifiers. TCRdb reanalysed the PCR reads using MiXCR and keeps one entry per CDR3 protein. The repertoire holds 150,000 to 200,000 distinct CDR3 sequences, approximately 30% seen once, with approximately 1.5% in the top ten. V is TRBV28 and J is TRBJ2-1; TRBD2 matches 9 bases. This clonotype was obtained from a girl under 18 with multiple sclerosis. Sample: blood. The CDR3 reads CASSLIYAGGLGDEQFL. In nucleotides, the CDR3 is TGTGCCAGCAGTTTAATTTACGCGGGAGGGCTCGGCGATGAGCAGTTCTTA.